This T cell receptor (beta chain) was captured in a study of Graves' ophthalmopathy and Graves' hyperthyroidism. The CDR3 loop spans 14 amino acids. Germline CDR1 and CDR2: SQVTM and ANQGSEA. The trim removed 4 bases at V and 4 bases at J, leaving 6 bases unmatched. Researchers turned away patients with other autoimmune diseases, uncontrolled infections, pregnancy or lactation. The TCR beta CDR3 regions underwent amplification from RNA transcripts. RT-PCR was first run with HTBI primers, then multiplex PCR in a second round. TCRdb recomputed calls from the multiplex PCR reads with MiXCR, one row per CDR3 protein. The top ten clones hold over 2.5% of a sample with about 660,000 distinct CDR3 sequences, roughly 39% of them seen once. A word on this clonotype: Its antigen is still unknown.

Findings of the study overall: A classifier, a 13-signature model, separated ophthalmopathy from stable hyperthyroidism with 87.88% sensitivity and around 83% specificity. Detected in blood as well were most expanded thyroid clonotypes with frequency above 0.001.

The chain joins TRBV29-1 to TRBJ2-7; 11 positions match TRBD2. The sample comprised peripheral blood. The source of this sequence is an adult man with Graves' ophthalmopathy. CDR3 sequence reads: CSVGLAGLGYEQYF. The CDR3 DNA sequence: TGCAGCGTTGGACTAGCGGGGCTTGGGTACGAGCAGTACTTC.